The source of this TCR beta chain is a study of cytomegalovirus exposure and HLA in healthy donors (dated by TCRdb to about 2017). Background on the whole study: An earlier analysis of roughly 570 of the donors reported about 300 Gb of sequence data and about 120 million unique TCR beta sequences obtained from roughly 180 million T cells. Roughly 310 gigabases of sequencing data and tens of millions of unique TCR sequences were included in an early release covering under 650 HLA-typed donors. Among the roughly 380 genotyped donors, approximately 77% belonged to the genetic ancestry cluster associated with self-reported Caucasian donors. The study aimed to test whether signatures of past pathogen exposure could be identified by cataloging public T cell receptors. The study profiled the T cell repertoires of approximately 700 subjects by immunosequencing and related them to cytomegalovirus serostatus. In addition to the first cohort of roughly 670 subjects, a separate validation cohort of approximately 120 different subjects was used. High-throughput TCR immunosequencing, statistical association of individual TCRs with disease status, and machine learning were combined to predict cytomegalovirus infection status. A later analysis re-analyzed previously published TCR beta repertoires from 666 donors and added high-resolution HLA genotyping to study TCR occurrence patterns. The later analysis used no new phenotypic data to find candidate immune exposures, relying instead on TCR beta sequences and their occurrence across donors. In an earlier analysis of roughly 600 of the donors, high-throughput TCR beta sequencing was used to judge whether each TCR beta V gene segment behaved as functional or pseudogenic. Alongside the repertoire data, information on donor age, sex, ethnicity and CMV serostatus was compiled. A later genetic analysis used genome-wide SNP genotypes for 398 of the 666 donors, treating that subset as a discovery cohort. All discovery cohort repertoires had been generated using a single sequencing platform. Both class I and class II loci were covered by HLA typing, at four-digit resolution. Typing coverage varied by locus: roughly 629-640 donors for A, B, C, DRB1 and DQB1; about 520 for DQA1; over 600 for DPA1; 450 to 480 for DPB1. Because of strong linkage in the cohort, five DR-DQ haplotypes were treated as single units for association and clustering. Across approximately 400 genotyped donors of the cohort, an average of roughly 250,000 unique TCR beta nucleotide sequences per donor were sequenced, and 15% to 20% of those sequences were non-productive.

On the study overall, not on this receptor specifically: When HLA alleles, especially DR and DQ, strongly co-occurred, TCR associations were difficult to assign to individual alleles. Because HLA typing was unavailable for some donors at each locus, only the typed subset was used in association tests. Sequencing depth was assumed to be roughly uniform across donors in the presence/absence analyses, though that assumption may not hold. The sequencing pipeline was judged likely to have produced a cluster of highly shared sequence variants as a technical artifact. Immune exposure information for the cohort was limited to CMV serostatus. An earlier analysis of approximately 530 of the donors showed that most TCR beta V segments appeared in productive rearrangements either about 87% or about 30% of the time, which broadly matched IMGT annotations. In a later analysis, the rate of TCR association differed among HLA loci, with DRB1 alleles having the most associated TCRs and HLA-C alleles having the fewest. This cohort had only TCR beta chains sequenced, and the lack of alpha or paired-chain data limited which features could be detected. Specific HLA alleles were associated with over 15,000 TCR beta sequences at a false discovery rate of 0.05 in a later analysis. A few of the identified cytomegalovirus-associated TCR beta chains were confirmed in vitro to be specific for cytomegalovirus antigens. Most TCR sequences were seen in very few donors, while some public TCRs were found in many individuals. A later analysis found that HLA-associated TCR beta chains were more clonally expanded and had lower generation probabilities than equally common non-associated chains. Some IMGT-functional V segments, including TRBV6-2 and TRBV6-3, could not be distinguished by the 87-base-pair reads and were therefore excluded. Correlated functional status among segregating V segments might be attributable to linkage disequilibrium, but an unknown experimental factor could not be ruled out. The classifier was reported to diagnose cytomegalovirus status with high specificity and sensitivity in both the original cohort and the validation cohort. An association between a missense DCLRE1C variant and V-gene and J-gene trimming of TCR beta chains was found in a later genetic analysis and replicated in an independent cohort. The authors suggested that the approach could potentially be extended to other disease states and immunological phenotypes. In the study, 150 to 200 TCR beta chains were listed as associated with cytomegalovirus. A later analysis found that most CMV-associated TCR beta chains appeared HLA-restricted, with HLA associations seemingly driven largely by CMV exposure. In a later analysis, several top co-occurrence clusters were reported to appear linked to parvovirus B19, influenza, CMV and Epstein-Barr virus. Roughly 15 rarely observed V segments, including chromosome 9 orphons, were excluded from the earlier analysis of a few hundred of the donors because counts were too low. A further reported finding was that TCR beta sequences accurately predicted the HLA-A and HLA-B alleles for most subjects in the first cohort. In a later genetic analysis, fewer N-insertions in productive TCRs were reported among donors in an Asian-associated ancestry cluster than the approximately 630-donor mean.

Details on this clone: Its specific antigen is unknown. No base-level quality is on record; no much larger clone is a single base apart.

In total, roughly 670 healthy bone marrow donors made up the cohort. At the time of sampling, all cohort members were nominally healthy, though unrecorded immune exposures were likely present. The donor tested CMV seronegative and was one of the 352 seronegative cohort members. Each donor provided a peripheral blood sample, and peripheral blood mononuclear cells were used for TCR beta sequencing. Genomic DNA was extracted from the blood cell samples with the Qiagen DNeasy Blood Extraction Kit. The germline V gene provides CDR1 SGHTA and CDR2 FQGNSA. The trim is 5 bases for V and 3 bases for J, with a gap of 11 bases between the germline ends. Spanning cysteine to phenylalanine, the CDR3 consists of 14 amino acids. Only the CDR3 DNA is retained, 42 bases long and in frame from the first base. The library was produced with the immunoSEQ multiplex PCR assay. For the multiplex PCR, a mixture combining 60 forward primers for TCR Vbeta segments and 13 reverse primers for TCR Jbeta segments was used. A multiplex PCR assay on genomic DNA amplified the CDR3 region of rearranged TCR beta genes. On the Illumina HiSeq System, the amplified TCR beta libraries were sequenced as 87-base-pair reads. In the source study's methods: In a later analysis, 80 million or so unique TCR beta chains were counted across the 500 to 850 repertoires, and approximately 9.9 million of these chains were shared by at least two donors. To remove PCR and sequencing errors, raw reads were error-corrected and collapsed into unique sequences using a nearest-neighbor algorithm that merged closely related sequences. CDR3 sequences were aligned to IMGT reference sequences to assign V, D and J gene segments. For a sequence to be retained, at least a six-nucleotide match to both a V gene segment and a J gene segment was required. Rearrangements were classified as productive when the CDR3 lacked stop codons and remained in frame with V and J, and all other rearrangements were classified as non-productive. CDR3 was defined according to IMGT convention as the region running from the second conserved V-encoded cysteine to the conserved J-encoded phenylalanine. In an earlier analysis of more than 550 of the donors, sequences lacking an unambiguous match to a single V gene segment were excluded. An earlier analysis of just under 600 of the donors called V segments functional above 56.7% productive rearrangements and segregating when the between-donor standard deviation exceeded 5%. To diagnose cytomegalovirus status from the catalog of TCR beta chain sequences, a statistical classification framework was built. In a later analysis, TCR nucleotide sequences were compared against IMGT/GENE-DB human TR gene sequences so that V and J genes could be assigned. In a later analysis, CDR3 sequences and most-parsimonious VDJ recombination scenarios were assigned using the TCRdist pipeline. In a later analysis, every TCR beta chain was defined by the combination of its CDR3 amino acid sequence and its V-gene family, and reads without a unique V-gene family were dropped. As a way to deal with suspected cross-contamination and a sequencing artifact, a later analysis dropped 450 to 600 nucleotide sequences that were highly shared and had low generation probability. A later analysis calculated a clonal expansion index for each public chain from normalized within-repertoire ranks of inferred template counts. A later analysis computed generation probabilities with a VDJ recombination model fitted to out-of-frame rearrangements, and checked the results against IGoR. In a later analysis, TCR-TCR, TCR-HLA and TCR-CMV co-occurrence was scored with hypergeometric tests, and a repertoire-size bias correction was applied to TCR pairs. In a later analysis, false discovery rates were estimated by permuting HLA or CMV assignments 20 times. A later analysis grouped co-occurring TCRs with DBSCAN, adding TCRdist sequence similarity when clustering within HLA-allele-positive subsets. Co-occurrence clustering excluded repertoires with fewer than 30,000 or more than 120,000 public chains, plus five with anomalous nucleotide sharing. The clones in this table, taken by TCRdb from immuneACCESS, are in-frame only. Not every clone is retained; where verified, under half of the shortfall comes from an unresolved V gene, and the cause of the rest is unknown. The DNA was the basis for D and trimming; V, J and clone size are from that table. This sample lists about 93,000 clones; about four fifths were detected once. The top ten constitute approximately 7.5% of the sample.

The material sequenced was PBMCs. Here the chain combines TRBV7-2 and TRBJ2-1, with a weak D call of TRBD2 (6 bases match). The clonotype comes from a man aged 30-40 years in good health and CMV-seronegative. The nucleotide sequence is given as TGTGCCAGCAGCGCGGGACGGTTCTACAATGAGCAGTTCTTC. Its protein reads: CASSAGRFYNEQFF.